These 31 T cell receptor beta chains were all obtained from the same sample, sequenced in a study of shared T cell receptors in the human thymus. The data were produced by immunoSEQ multiplex PCR, yet TCRdb's version contains in-frame clones alone and is incomplete. The sample gives 550,000 to 800,000 clones, 75% to 90% of which show up once; around 0.01% is in the top ten. The same sample was also used in a study of human thymus T cells.

What was sequenced was thymocytes. The receptors here all came from a girl in the first two years of life with a congenital heart defect.

V gene TRBV5-8 combines with J gene TRBJ2-2; D is ambiguous. With 1 base removed from V and 3 bases from J, the gap between germline ends came to 10 bases. This CDR3 contains 15 residues. Germline V lookup: CDR1 SGHTS, CDR2 YDEGEE. CDR3: CASSLTGKDTGELFF. The CDR3 DNA follows: TGTGCCAGCAGCTTGACTGGTAAAGACACCGGGGAGCTGTTTTTT. The whole variable domain, filled in from reference TRBV5-8 and TRBJ2-2, reads EAGVTQSPTHLIKTRGQQATLRCSPISGHTSVYWYQQALGLGLQFLLWYDEGEERNRGNFPPRFSGRQFPNYSSELNVNALELEDSALYLCASSLTGKDTGELFFGEGSRLTVL.

The chain carries TRBV15 and TRBJ1-4, with 9 bases identical to TRBD1. With 0 bases clipped from V and 7 bases from J, the junction kept 15 bases outside the gene matches. This CDR3 has 19 residues. Germline CDR1 reads LNHNV; CDR2 reads YYDKDF (reference sequence). Here the CDR3 DNA reads TGTGCCACCAGCAGAGAAAGGACGAACCCCGGGACAGGGATTGAAAAACTGTTTTTT. Its translation is CATSRERTNPGTGIEKLFF.

The genes are TRBV5-1 and TRBJ2-7; 9 bases fit TRBD1. V was pared by 3 bases and J by 2 bases, with 6 bases of the junction left unmatched. The germline CDR1 and CDR2 sequences are SGHRS and YFSETQ. This CDR3 spans 15 amino acids. CDR3 residues: CASSWSRTGAYEQYF. In nucleotides, the CDR3 is TGCGCCAGCAGCTGGTCGCGGACAGGGGCCTACGAGCAGTACTTC.

This chain connects TRBV28 to TRBJ1-1; maybe TRBD1 (5 bases). The germline V gene has CDR1 MDHEN and CDR2 SYDVKM. The CDR3 extends over 15 amino acids. Trimming removed 1 base at V and 4 bases at J, with 13 bases between. CDR3 amino acids: CASSLFRTQSTEAFF. Written as DNA, the CDR3 is TGTGCCAGCAGTTTATTTCGGACACAGAGCACTGAAGCTTTCTTT.

V and J are TRBV21-1 and TRBJ1-4; no DNA check was done on the table's D call, TRBD1. TRBV21-1 represents a pseudogene. The CDR3 spans 14 residues. The CDR3 region has the DNA TGTGCCAGCAGCAAAGGCCAGAGACAGGGTAAACTGTTTTTT. Its translation: CASSKGQRQGKLFF.

The chain employs TRBV13 and TRBJ1-5; the match to TRBD1 covers 10 bases. The CDR3 spans 19 residues. V dropped 1 base and J dropped 2; count of bases not matched to a gene: 11. In germline, CDR1 is PRHDT, CDR2 FYEKMQ (reference sequence). CDR3 residues: CASSLVGTGATRRNQPQHF. The CDR3 DNA reads TGTGCCAGCAGCTTAGTTGGGACAGGGGCCACCCGGCGCAATCAGCCCCAGCATTTT.

The chain links TRBV29-1 to TRBJ2-5; TRBD1 aligns across 9 bases. Germline V gives CDR1 SQVTM, CDR2 ANQGSEA. The V and J ends lost 5 bases and 13 bases, in that order; junction bases with no gene match: 14. This CDR3 comprises 13 residues. The CDR3 loop is CSVPEPGQGRRYF. The CDR3 bases are TGCAGCGTTCCCGAACCCGGACAGGGGCGGCGGTACTTC.

V is TRBV7-3 and J is TRBJ1-2; TRBD1 matches 9 bases. Unmatched junction bases numbered 4, after V lost 4 bases and J lost 7 bases. The CDR3 contains 13 residues. Germline V gene lookup returns CDR1 SGHTA and CDR2 FQGTGA. CDR3 residues: CASSCRDRVGYTF. In DNA, the CDR3 is TGTGCCAGCAGCTGCCGGGACAGGGTTGGCTACACCTTC.

The rearrangement joins TRBV5-6 to TRBJ2-7; unclear D gene. V lost 0 bases and J lost 4, with 20 bases in between. Germline V lookup: CDR1 SGHDT, CDR2 YYEEEE. This CDR3 is built from 17 residues. CDR3 sequence (DNA): TGTGCCAGCAGCTTGGACCCTAGTTCCCCAAACGATTACGAGCAGTACTTC. Protein product: CASSLDPSSPNDYEQYF.

Details on this clone: Mismatch with germline at one junction end may stem from a read error. Other DNA sequences in this specimen translate into the identical CDR3. The rearrangement uses TRBV5-1 and TRBJ1-6; 9 nucleotides line up with TRBD1. The CDR3 is 16 amino acids. CDR1 and CDR2 from the germline V gene are SGHRS and YFSETQ. CDR3 in amino acids: CASRSGQGNNNSPLHF. Here the CDR3 DNA reads TGCGCCAGCAGGTCGGGACAGGGTAACAATAATTCCCCCCTCCACTTT.

The chain links TRBV6-5 to TRBJ2-7, with D possibly matching TRBD2 (6 bases). Trimming took off 8 bases at V and 6 bases at J, with 14 bases between the two ends. Germline V gene lookup returns CDR1 MNHEY and CDR2 SVGAGI. This CDR3 has 12 amino acids. Here the CDR3 DNA reads TGTGCCAGCTCGCCAGTCGGGGGCGAGCAGTACTTC. It is translated as CASSPVGGEQYF.

The J gene is TRBJ2-7, the V gene TRBV5-1, with TRBD1 matching over 11 bases. Germline trimming cut 3 bases from V and 5 bases from J; bases unmatched to any gene: 4. The CDR3 contains 14 residues. In germline, CDR1 is SGHRS, CDR2 YFSETQ. CDR3 sequence (DNA): TGCGCCAGCAGCTCCCGGGACAGGGGGGACGAGCAGTACTTC. Its translation is CASSSRDRGDEQYF.

The chain links TRBV20-1 to TRBJ2-7; D is undetermined. The CDR3 spans 9 residues. In germline, CDR1 is DFQATT, CDR2 SNEGSKA (reference sequence). Trimming removed 6 bases at V and 7 bases at J, with 7 bases between. This CDR3 reads CSATPEQYF. In DNA, the CDR3 is TGCAGTGCCACACCAGAGCAGTACTTC.

This chain connects TRBV7-2 to TRBJ2-7, with TRBD2 matching 11 bases. The CDR3 covers 15 residues. Germline CDR1 and CDR2: SGHTA and FQGNSA. Trimming cost V 1 base and J 3 bases; bases outside gene matches: 2. For the CDR3, the DNA is TGTGCCAGCAGCTTAGAGACTAGCGGGGTCTACGAGCAGTACTTC. Translation: CASSLETSGVYEQYF.

The genes are TRBV2 and TRBJ2-5, with 13 bases that match TRBD2. The CDR3 runs to 16 residues. The V gene end was trimmed by 6 bases and the J gene end by 4 bases; junction bases not matched to a gene: 8. Germline V gene lookup returns CDR1 SNHLY and CDR2 FYNNEI. The CDR3 spells CASRVPRLAGGETQYF. CDR3 nucleotide sequence: TGTGCCAGCAGGGTCCCCCGACTAGCGGGGGGAGAGACCCAGTACTTC.

This clone was observed a handful of times. The rearrangement joins TRBV4-1 to TRBJ1-4; 9 positions agree with TRBD1. J gave up 8 bases and V 7 bases, and 14 bases lay outside the gene matches. Germline CDR1 reads MGHRA; CDR2 reads YSYEKL. The CDR3 contains 16 residues. CDR3: CASTPYLGTGIEKLFF. CDR3 bases: TGCGCCAGCACCCCTTACCTGGGGACAGGGATCGAAAAACTGTTTTTT.

This clone has only one observation. This chain joins TRBV6-5 and TRBJ2-5, with TRBD1 identical over 8 bases. Germline CDR1 MNHEY, CDR2 SVGAGI. J lost 4 bases, V lost 7 bases, and 11 bases had no gene match. CDR3 length equals 15 residues. The CDR3 sequence: CASTPADRVGETQYF. As DNA, the CDR3 is TGTGCCAGCACTCCGGCGGACAGGGTGGGAGAGACCCAGTACTTC.

The CDR3 sequence is CASSAHSGRTFYEQYF. As DNA, the CDR3 is TGTGCCAGCAGCGCCCATAGCGGACGTACTTTCTACGAGCAGTACTTC. The chain combines TRBV9 with TRBJ2-7; weak D call: TRBD2 (6 bases). Trimming pared 3 bases from V and 3 bases from J, leaving 19 bases between. The CDR3 runs 16 residues. CDR1 is SGDLS, CDR2 YYNGEE, per germline.

V usage is TRBV5-1 and J usage is TRBJ2-7; unclear D gene. Per the germline V gene, CDR1 is SGHRS and CDR2 is YFSETQ. Trimming removed 1 base from V and 0 bases from J, with 5 bases in between. This CDR3 is built from 13 residues. The DNA of the CDR3 is TGCGCCAGCAGCTTGCGTCCCTCCTACGAGCAGTACTTC. It translates to CASSLRPSYEQYF. Using reference TRBV5-1 and TRBJ2-7 for the parts outside the CDR3, the full variable domain is KAGVTQTPRYLIKTRGQQVTLSCSPISGHRSVSWYQQTPGQGLQFLFEYFSETQRNKGNFPGRFSGRQFSNSRSEMNVSTLELGDSALYLCASSLRPSYEQYFGPGTRLTVT.

The V gene is TRBV9, the J gene TRBJ2-7; 9 nucleotides line up with TRBD1. The length of the CDR3 is 15 residues. The germline CDR1 and CDR2 sequences are SGDLS and YYNGEE. Trimming at V came to 2 bases and at J to 2 bases, leaving 5 bases not matched to a gene. The CDR3 DNA sequence: TGTGCCAGCAGCGTCTCCGGGACAGGGCCCTACGAGCAGTACTTC. This codes for CASSVSGTGPYEQYF.

The rearrangement links TRBV4-1 to TRBJ2-1; TRBD2 agrees at 7 bases. Per the germline V gene, CDR1 is MGHRA and CDR2 is YSYEKL. This CDR3 has 16 amino acids. Trimming at V came to 3 bases and at J to 6 bases, leaving 11 bases not matched to a gene. The CDR3 sequence is CASSHLPSSGPNEQFF. The DNA for the CDR3 is TGCGCCAGCAGCCACCTGCCCTCTAGCGGTCCCAATGAGCAGTTCTTC.

The rearrangement links TRBV6-1 to TRBJ2-7; 7 bases match TRBD2. Germline V gives CDR1 MNHNS, CDR2 SASEGT. Trimming took 4 bases from V and 3 from J; bases not matched to a gene: 12. The CDR3 covers 16 residues. The CDR3 nucleotides read TGTGCCAGCAGTGGCCTACCGGGACTACCCTTCTACGAGCAGTACTTC. Its translation: CASSGLPGLPFYEQYF.

The chain is built from TRBV10-1 and TRBJ2-3; 7 nucleotides agree with TRBD2. The germline V gene encodes CDR1 WNHNN and CDR2 SYGVQD (reference sequence). This CDR3 contains 14 residues. J was trimmed by 4 bases and V by 4 bases; bases with no gene match: 5. The CDR3 bases are TGCGCCAGCAGTGGTGGACGGGAGGCAGATACGCAGTATTTT. Amino acids: CASSGGREADTQYF.

V is TRBV6-6 and J is TRBJ1-1, with D possibly TRBD1 on 5 matching bases. Germline V gene data show CDR1 as MNHNY and CDR2 as SVGAGI (reference sequence). The CDR3 runs to 14 residues. The V end lost 4 bases, the J end lost 1 base, and 10 bases lay between the germline ends. The CDR3 loop is CASSSSRENTEAFF. As DNA, the CDR3 is TGTGCCAGCAGTTCCAGCAGGGAGAACACTGAAGCTTTCTTT.

This chain links TRBV5-1 with TRBJ1-4; 10 nucleotides match TRBD1. V lost 1 base and J lost 8; bases outside the gene matches: 5. From germline, CDR1 is SGHRS and CDR2 YFSETQ. The CDR3 is 15 residues long. The DNA of the CDR3 is TGCGCCAGCAGCTTGCCGGGACAGGGGAGGGAAAAACTGTTTTTT. This encodes CASSLPGQGREKLFF.

The J gene is TRBJ2-3, the V gene TRBV9; 8 bases agree with TRBD2. The V and J ends lost 2 bases and 2 bases, in that order; junction bases with no gene match: 10. The CDR3 contains 17 residues. Germline V gene lookup returns CDR1 SGDLS and CDR2 YYNGEE. The CDR3 DNA sequence: TGTGCCAGCAGCGTCTTCCCGACTAGCGAATACACAGATACGCAGTATTTT. It translates to CASSVFPTSEYTDTQYF.

The chain joins TRBV5-1 to TRBJ1-5, with 7 nucleotides matching TRBD1. The V segment lost 4 bases and the J segment 7 bases; nucleotides outside the gene matches: 11. CDR3 length: 15 amino acids. Germline V lookup: CDR1 SGHRS, CDR2 YFSETQ. CDR3 DNA sequence: TGCGCCAGCAGCCAAGGGGGCAGGGTGGGCCAGCCCCAGCATTTT. Translated, it gives CASSQGGRVGQPQHF.

The V and J genes are TRBV7-2 and TRBJ1-2; D call uncertain. Trimming cost V 4 bases and J 8 bases, with 11 bases left between them. Germline-derived CDR1 and CDR2 are SGHTA and FQGNSA. The CDR3 loop spans 12 amino acids. The CDR3 sequence is CASSSPRWGYTF. The CDR3 region has the DNA TGTGCCAGCAGCTCCCCGAGGTGGGGCTACACCTTC. Filled out from reference TRBV7-2 and TRBJ1-2, the complete variable domain reads GAGVSQSPSNKVTEKGKDVELRCDPISGHTALYWYRQSLGQGLEFLIYFQGNSAPDKSGLPSDRFSAERTGGSVSTLTIQRTQQEDSAVYLCASSSPRWGYTFGSGTRLTVV.

This chain connects TRBV9 to TRBJ1-5; D possibly corresponds to TRBD1 (5 bases). The CDR3 spans 14 residues. Per the germline V gene, CDR1 is SGDLS and CDR2 is YYNGEE. V was clipped by 3 bases and J by 3 bases, with 10 bases between them. Written as DNA, the CDR3 is TGTGCCAGCAGCGCCCGGGGGAACAATCAGCCCCAGCATTTT. This sequence encodes CASSARGNNQPQHF.

The genes are TRBV11-2 and TRBJ1-2; 8 bases match TRBD1. Looked up from germline, CDR1 is SGHAT and CDR2 is FQNNGV. The CDR3 contains 16 residues. The J segment lost 8 bases and the V segment lost 5 bases, leaving 16 bases of the junction unmatched. The CDR3 here is CASSGLLQDQGAGYTF. CDR3 in DNA: TGTGCCAGCAGCGGTTTGTTACAGGACCAGGGGGCAGGCTACACCTTC.

The CDR3 spells CASSVVPTENTEAFF. CDR3 sequence (DNA): TGTGCCAGCAGCGTAGTGCCGACAGAGAACACTGAAGCTTTCTTT. The chain joins TRBV9 to TRBJ1-1; tentative D call: TRBD1 (5 bases). The germline V and J ends were trimmed by 0 bases and 1 base, with 10 bases remaining between them. The CDR3 covers 15 residues. Germline V lookup: CDR1 SGDLS, CDR2 YYNGEE.